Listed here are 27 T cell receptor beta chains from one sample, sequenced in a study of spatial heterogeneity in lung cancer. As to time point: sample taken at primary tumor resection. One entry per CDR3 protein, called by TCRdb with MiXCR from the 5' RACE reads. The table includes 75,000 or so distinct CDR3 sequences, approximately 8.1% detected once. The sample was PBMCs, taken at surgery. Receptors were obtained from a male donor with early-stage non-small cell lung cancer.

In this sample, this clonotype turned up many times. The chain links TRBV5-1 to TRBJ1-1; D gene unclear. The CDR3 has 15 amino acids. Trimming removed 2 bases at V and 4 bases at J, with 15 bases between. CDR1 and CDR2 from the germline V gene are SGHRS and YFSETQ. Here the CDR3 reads CASSFGGVSSTEAFF. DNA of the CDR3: TGCGCCAGCAGCTTCGGCGGGGTTTCGAGCACTGAAGCTTTCTTT.

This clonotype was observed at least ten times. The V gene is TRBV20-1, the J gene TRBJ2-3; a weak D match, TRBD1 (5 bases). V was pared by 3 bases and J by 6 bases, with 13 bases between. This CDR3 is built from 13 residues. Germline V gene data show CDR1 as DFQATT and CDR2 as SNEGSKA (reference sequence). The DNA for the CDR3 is TGCAGTGCTAGTTACCAGGGTATGGATACGCAGTATTTT. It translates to CSASYQGMDTQYF.

The CDR3 reads CAWKPGQSTDTQYF. For the CDR3, the DNA is TGTGCCTGGAAGCCGGGACAGAGCACAGATACGCAGTATTTT. This chain uses TRBV30 with TRBJ2-3, with 7 bases matching TRBD1. CDR1 and CDR2 (germline): GTSNPN, SVGIG (reference sequence). This CDR3 spans 14 amino acids. The ends lost 4 bases at V and 0 bases at J; junction bases unmatched: 4. Using reference TRBV30 and TRBJ2-3 for the parts outside the CDR3, the full variable domain is SQTIHQWPATLVQPVGSPLSLECTVEGTSNPNLYWYRQAAGRGLQLLFYSVGIGQISSEVPQNLSASRPQDRQFILSSKKLLLSDSGFYLCAWKPGQSTDTQYFGPGTRLTVL.

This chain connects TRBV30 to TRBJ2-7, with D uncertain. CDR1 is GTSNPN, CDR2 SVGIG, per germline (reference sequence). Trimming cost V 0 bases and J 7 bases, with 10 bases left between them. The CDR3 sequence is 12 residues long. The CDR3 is CAWSVSTVEQYF. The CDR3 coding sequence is TGTGCCTGGAGTGTAAGTACAGTAGAGCAGTACTTC. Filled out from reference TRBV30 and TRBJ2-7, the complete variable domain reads SQTIHQWPATLVQPVGSPLSLECTVEGTSNPNLYWYRQAAGRGLQLLFYSVGIGQISSEVPQNLSASRPQDRQFILSSKKLLLSDSGFYLCAWSVSTVEQYFGPGTRLTVT.

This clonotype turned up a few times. The CDR3 DNA follows: TGTGCCAGCAGCCCCCAAAACTTAGCGGGAGGCCTTTTCCAAGAGACCCAGTACTTC. Translating it yields CASSPQNLAGGLFQETQYF. The chain employs TRBV11-2 and TRBJ2-5; 10 bases match TRBD2. The CDR3 loop spans 19 amino acids. Looked up from germline, CDR1 is SGHAT and CDR2 is FQNNGV. V was clipped by 5 bases and J by 1 base; unmatched bases: 16.

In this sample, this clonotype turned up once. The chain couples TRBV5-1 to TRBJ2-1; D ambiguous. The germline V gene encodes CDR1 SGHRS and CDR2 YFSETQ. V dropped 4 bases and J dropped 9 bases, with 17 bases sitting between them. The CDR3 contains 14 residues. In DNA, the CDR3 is TGCGCCAGCAGCGGGCTTACACCTCGGAGTGAGCAGTTCTTC. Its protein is CASSGLTPRSEQFF.

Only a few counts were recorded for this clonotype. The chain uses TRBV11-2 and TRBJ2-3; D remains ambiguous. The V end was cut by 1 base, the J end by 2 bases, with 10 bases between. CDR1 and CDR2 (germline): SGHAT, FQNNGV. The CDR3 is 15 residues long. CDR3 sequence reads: CASSLGALYTDTQYF. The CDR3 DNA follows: TGTGCCAGCAGCTTAGGGGCCCTTTACACAGATACGCAGTATTTT.

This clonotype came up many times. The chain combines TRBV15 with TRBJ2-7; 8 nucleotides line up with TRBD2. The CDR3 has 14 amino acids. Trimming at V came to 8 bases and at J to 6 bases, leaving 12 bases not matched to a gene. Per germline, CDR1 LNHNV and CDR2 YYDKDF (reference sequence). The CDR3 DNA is TGTGCCACCTCCAGGAGGGCCGGGGGGGGCGAGCAGTACTTC. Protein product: CATSRRAGGGEQYF.

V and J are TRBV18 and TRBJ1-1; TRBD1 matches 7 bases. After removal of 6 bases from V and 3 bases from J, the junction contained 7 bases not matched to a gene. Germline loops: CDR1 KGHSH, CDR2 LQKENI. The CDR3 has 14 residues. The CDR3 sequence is CASSRQGKDTEAFF. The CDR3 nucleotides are TGTGCCAGCTCTCGACAGGGAAAGGACACTGAAGCTTTCTTT.

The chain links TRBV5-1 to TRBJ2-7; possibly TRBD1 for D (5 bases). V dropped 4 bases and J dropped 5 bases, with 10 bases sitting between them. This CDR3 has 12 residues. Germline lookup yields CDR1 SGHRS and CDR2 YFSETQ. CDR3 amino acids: CASSARGHEQYF. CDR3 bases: TGCGCCAGCAGCGCAAGGGGTCACGAGCAGTACTTC.

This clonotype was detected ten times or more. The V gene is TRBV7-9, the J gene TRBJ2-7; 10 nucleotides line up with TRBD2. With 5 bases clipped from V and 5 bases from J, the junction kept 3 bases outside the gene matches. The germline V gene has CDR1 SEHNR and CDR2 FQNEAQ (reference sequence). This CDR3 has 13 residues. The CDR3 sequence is CASSPSGSNEQYF. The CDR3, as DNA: TGTGCCAGCAGCCCTAGCGGGAGCAACGAGCAGTACTTC.

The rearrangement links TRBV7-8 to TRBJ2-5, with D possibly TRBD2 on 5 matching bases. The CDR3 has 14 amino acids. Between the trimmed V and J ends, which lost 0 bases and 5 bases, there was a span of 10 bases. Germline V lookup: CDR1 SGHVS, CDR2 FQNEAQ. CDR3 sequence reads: CASSLARTLETQYF. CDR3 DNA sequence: TGTGCCAGCAGCTTAGCGCGGACTCTGGAGACCCAGTACTTC.

This CDR3 is CASSSQGSGIADTQYF. The CDR3 bases are TGCGCCAGCAGCTCCCAGGGTAGCGGGATCGCAGATACGCAGTATTTT. The genes are TRBV5-1 and TRBJ2-3; 8 bases are shared with TRBD2. V lost 3 bases to trimming and J lost 4 bases; unmatched junction nucleotides: 10. Germline V lookup: CDR1 SGHRS, CDR2 YFSETQ. The CDR3 runs to 16 residues.

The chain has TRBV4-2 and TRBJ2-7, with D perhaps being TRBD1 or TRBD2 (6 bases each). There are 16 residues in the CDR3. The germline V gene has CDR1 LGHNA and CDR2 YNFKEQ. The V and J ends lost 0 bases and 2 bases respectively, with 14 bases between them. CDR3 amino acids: CASSQEVVGGPYEQYF. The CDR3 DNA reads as TGTGCCAGCAGCCAAGAGGTTGTGGGGGGCCCCTACGAGCAGTACTTC.

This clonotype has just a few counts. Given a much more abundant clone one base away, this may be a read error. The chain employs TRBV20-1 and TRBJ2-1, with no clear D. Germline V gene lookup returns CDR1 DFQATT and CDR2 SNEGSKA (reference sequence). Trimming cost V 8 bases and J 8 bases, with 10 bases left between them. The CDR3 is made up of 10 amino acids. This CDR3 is CSLLGYEQFF. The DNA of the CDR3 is TGCAGTCTACTGGGATATGAGCAGTTCTTC.

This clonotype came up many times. CDR3 sequence: CATSRDLRSYEQYF. Written as DNA, the CDR3 is TGTGCCACCAGCAGAGACTTGCGTTCCTACGAGCAGTACTTC. The chain couples TRBV15 to TRBJ2-7; no definite D call. The CDR3 runs 14 residues. Trimming removed 0 bases from V and 1 base from J, with 7 bases in between. Germline CDR1 and CDR2: LNHNV and YYDKDF (reference sequence).

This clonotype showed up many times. The CDR3, as DNA: TGTGCCAGCAGTGAAACGTTACAGGGGAACACTGAAGCTTTCTTT. It codes for CASSETLQGNTEAFF. The V call is TRBV6-1, the J call TRBJ1-1; possible D gene TRBD1, 6 bases. Trimming took off 2 bases at V and 1 base at J, with 11 bases between the two ends. Germline CDR1 and CDR2: MNHNS and SASEGT. The CDR3 loop spans 15 amino acids.

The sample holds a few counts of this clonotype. The CDR3 DNA is TGTGCCAGCCCCAACCCGGGTGGCTATGGCTACACCTTC. Its protein is CASPNPGGYGYTF. The chain is built from TRBV21-1 and TRBJ1-2; no DNA check was done on the table's D call, TRBD1. TRBV21-1 is reported as a pseudogene. This CDR3 region has 13 residues.

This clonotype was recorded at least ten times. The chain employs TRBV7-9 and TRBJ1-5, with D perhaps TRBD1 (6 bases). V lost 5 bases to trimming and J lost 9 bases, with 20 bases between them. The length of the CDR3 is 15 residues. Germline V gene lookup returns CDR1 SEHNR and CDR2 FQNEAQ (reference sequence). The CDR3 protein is CASSQGWGSQGPQHF. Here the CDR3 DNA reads TGTGCCAGCAGCCAGGGGTGGGGAAGCCAGGGGCCCCAGCATTTT.

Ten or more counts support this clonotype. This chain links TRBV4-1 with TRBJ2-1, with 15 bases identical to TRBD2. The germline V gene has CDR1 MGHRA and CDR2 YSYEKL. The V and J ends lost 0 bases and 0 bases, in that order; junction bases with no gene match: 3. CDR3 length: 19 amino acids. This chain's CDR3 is CASSQDPGLAGGSYNEQFF. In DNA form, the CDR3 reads TGCGCCAGCAGCCAAGATCCGGGACTAGCGGGAGGCTCCTACAATGAGCAGTTCTTC.

This CDR3 reads CASSLSYPAGVYEQYF. The DNA for the CDR3 is TGCGCCAGCAGCTTAAGCTATCCAGCGGGGGTATACGAGCAGTACTTC. The V and J genes are TRBV5-1 and TRBJ2-7; 8 nucleotides agree with TRBD2. V gave up 2 bases and J gave up 4 bases; unmatched junction bases: 11. Germline V gene lookup returns CDR1 SGHRS and CDR2 YFSETQ. The CDR3 is made up of 16 amino acids.

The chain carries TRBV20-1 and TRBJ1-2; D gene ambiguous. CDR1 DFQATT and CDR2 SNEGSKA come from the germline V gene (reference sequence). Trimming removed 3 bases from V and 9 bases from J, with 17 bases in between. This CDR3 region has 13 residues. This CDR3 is CSARDGADGSYTF. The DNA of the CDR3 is TGCAGTGCTAGGGATGGAGCTGATGGGAGCTACACCTTC.

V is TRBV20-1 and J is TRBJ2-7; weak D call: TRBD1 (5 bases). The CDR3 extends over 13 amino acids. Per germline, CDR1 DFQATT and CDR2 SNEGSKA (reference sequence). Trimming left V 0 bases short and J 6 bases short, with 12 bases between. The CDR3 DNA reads TGCAGTGCTAGAGACCCCAGGGCCGGCGAGCAGTACTTC. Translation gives CSARDPRAGEQYF.

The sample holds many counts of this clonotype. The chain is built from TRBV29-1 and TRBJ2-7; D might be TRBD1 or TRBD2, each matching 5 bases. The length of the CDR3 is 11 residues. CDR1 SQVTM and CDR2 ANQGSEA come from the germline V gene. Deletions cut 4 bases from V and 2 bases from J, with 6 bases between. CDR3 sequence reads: CSVGGPYEQYF. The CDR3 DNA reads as TGCAGCGTTGGGGGACCCTACGAGCAGTACTTC.

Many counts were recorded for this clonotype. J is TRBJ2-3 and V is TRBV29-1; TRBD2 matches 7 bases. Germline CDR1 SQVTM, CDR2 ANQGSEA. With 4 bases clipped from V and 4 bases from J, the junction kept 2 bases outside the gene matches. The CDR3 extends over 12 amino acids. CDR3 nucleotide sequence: TGCAGCGTTGGGGAGGGATCAGATACGCAGTATTTT. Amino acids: CSVGEGSDTQYF.

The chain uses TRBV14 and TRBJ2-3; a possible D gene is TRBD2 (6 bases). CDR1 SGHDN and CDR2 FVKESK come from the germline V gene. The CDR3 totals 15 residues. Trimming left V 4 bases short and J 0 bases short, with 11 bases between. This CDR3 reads CASSLRLGSTDTQYF. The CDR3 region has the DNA TGTGCCAGCAGCCTCAGACTAGGTAGCACAGATACGCAGTATTTT.

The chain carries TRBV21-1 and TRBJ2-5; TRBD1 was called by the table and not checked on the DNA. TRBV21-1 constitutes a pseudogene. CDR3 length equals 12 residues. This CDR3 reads CASTPGEETQYF. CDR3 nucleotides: TGTGCCAGCACCCCAGGGGAAGAGACCCAGTACTTC.